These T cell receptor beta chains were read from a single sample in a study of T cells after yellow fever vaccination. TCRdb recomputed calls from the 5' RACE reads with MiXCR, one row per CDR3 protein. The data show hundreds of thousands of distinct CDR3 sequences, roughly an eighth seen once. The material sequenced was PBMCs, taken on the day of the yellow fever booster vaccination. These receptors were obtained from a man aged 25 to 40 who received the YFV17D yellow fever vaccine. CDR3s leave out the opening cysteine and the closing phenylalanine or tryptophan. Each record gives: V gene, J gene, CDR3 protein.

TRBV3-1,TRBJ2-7,ASSQDPRGYEQY
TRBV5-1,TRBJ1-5,ASIWDQPQH
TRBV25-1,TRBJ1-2,ASSGWPMTERGSSGGYT
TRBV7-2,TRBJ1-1,ASSEQGLGTEAF
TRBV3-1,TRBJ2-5,ASSQLTGSRETQY
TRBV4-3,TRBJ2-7,ASSQFPGVNGEQY
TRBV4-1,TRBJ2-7,ASSQPGQGIAYEQY
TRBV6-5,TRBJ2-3,ASSYSLGGSRSVHTQY
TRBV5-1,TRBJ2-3,ASSLATRGADTQY
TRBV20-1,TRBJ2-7,SAIDGGKPSYEQY
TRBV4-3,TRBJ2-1,ASSQVRAGGSNEQF
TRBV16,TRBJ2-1,ASSRTSWIDEQF
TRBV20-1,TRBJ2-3,SARAPDTQY
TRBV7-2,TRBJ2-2,ASSYQTGNTGELF
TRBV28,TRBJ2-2,ASSFPNSGRPIAGELF
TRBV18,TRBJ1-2,ASSPGQGDGYT
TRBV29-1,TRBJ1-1,SVGDRYTEAF
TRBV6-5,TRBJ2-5,ASKRSGETQY
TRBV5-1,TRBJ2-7,ASSSDRGPYEQY
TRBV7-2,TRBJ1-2,ASSLGKSFYGYT
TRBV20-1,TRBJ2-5,SAIALERGQETQY
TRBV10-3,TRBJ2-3,AIKKEGGPDTQY
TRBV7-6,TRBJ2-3,ASTLTPSTDTQY
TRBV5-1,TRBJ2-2,ASTSGTSVDTGELF
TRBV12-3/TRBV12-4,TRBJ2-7,ASRRTLGGMYEQY
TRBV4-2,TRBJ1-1,ASSAQGAEAF